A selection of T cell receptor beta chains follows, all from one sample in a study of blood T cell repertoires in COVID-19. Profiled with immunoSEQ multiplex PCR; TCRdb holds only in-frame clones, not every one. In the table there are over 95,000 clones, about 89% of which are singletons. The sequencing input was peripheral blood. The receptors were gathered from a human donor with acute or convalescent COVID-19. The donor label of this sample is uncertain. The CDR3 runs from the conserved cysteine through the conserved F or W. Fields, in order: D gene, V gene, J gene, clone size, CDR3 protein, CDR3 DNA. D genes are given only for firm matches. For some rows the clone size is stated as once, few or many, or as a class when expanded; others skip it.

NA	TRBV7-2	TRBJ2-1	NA	CASSFQLAEYNEQFF	TGTGCCAGCAGCTTCCAATTAGCGGAGTACAATGAGCAGTTCTTC
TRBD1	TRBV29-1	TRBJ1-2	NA	CSVDGQDLGSGGYTF	TGCAGCGTTGACGGACAGGATTTGGGGTCTGGCGGCTACACCTTC
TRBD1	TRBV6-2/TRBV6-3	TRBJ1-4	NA	CASSSLRQGTNEKLFF	TGTGCCAGCAGTTCCTTGAGACAGGGGACTAATGAAAAACTGTTTTTT
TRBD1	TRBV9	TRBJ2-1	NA	CASSGNRDRVLWRYNEQFF	TGTGCCAGCAGCGGGAACCGGGACAGGGTGTTATGGAGGTACAATGAGCAGTTCTTC
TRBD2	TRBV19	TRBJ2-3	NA	CASSTGLGLAGTIGTDTQYF	TGTGCCAGTAGCACCGGCCTCGGACTAGCGGGTACTATCGGCACAGATACGCAGTATTTT
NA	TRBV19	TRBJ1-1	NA	CASSIATPGDTEAFF	TGTGCCAGTAGTATAGCGACACCAGGGGACACTGAAGCTTTCTTT
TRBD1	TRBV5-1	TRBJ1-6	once	CASSARDRGENSPLHF	TGCGCCAGCAGCGCAAGAGACAGGGGGGAAAATTCACCCCTCCACTTT
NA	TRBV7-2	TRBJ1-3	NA	CASSLAASGNTIYF	TGTGCCAGCAGCTTAGCAGCCTCTGGAAACACCATATATTTT
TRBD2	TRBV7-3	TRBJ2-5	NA	CASSLRGGTSGYQETQYF	TGTGCCAGCAGCTTAAGAGGCGGGACTAGCGGGTACCAAGAGACCCAGTACTTC
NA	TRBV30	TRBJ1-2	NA	CAWTQQIPIYGYTF	TGTGCCTGGACCCAACAGATACCCATATATGGCTACACCTTC
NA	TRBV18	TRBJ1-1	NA	CASSPPTPFTGLNTEAFF	TGTGCCAGCTCACCCCCAACCCCGTTCACAGGGTTGAACACTGAAGCTTTCTTT
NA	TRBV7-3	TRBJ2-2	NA	CASSTRPLTGGAAGELFF	TGTGCCAGCAGCACAAGACCCTTGACAGGCGGCGCGGCCGGGGAGCTGTTTTTT
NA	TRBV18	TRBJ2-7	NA	CASSPQEGALYEQYF	TGTGCCAGCTCACCCCAAGAAGGGGCGCTTTACGAGCAGTACTTC
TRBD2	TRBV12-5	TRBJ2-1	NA	CASVLPDGTSGGYNEQFF	TGTGCTAGTGTCCTCCCGGACGGGACTAGCGGGGGCTACAATGAGCAGTTCTTC
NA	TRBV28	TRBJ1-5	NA	CATKPEGRSYSNQPQHF	TGTGCCACCAAACCTGAGGGCAGGAGCTATAGCAATCAGCCCCAGCATTTT
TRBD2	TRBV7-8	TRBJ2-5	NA	CASSPLGTRQTQYF	TGTGCCAGCAGCCCCTTGGGGACTAGGCAGACCCAGTACTTC
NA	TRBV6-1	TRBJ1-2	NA	CASFRGGNYGYTF	TGTGCCAGCTTTAGGGGGGGTAACTATGGCTACACCTTC
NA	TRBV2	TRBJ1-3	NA	CASRQSGNTIYF	TGTGCCAGCAGACAGTCTGGAAACACCATATATTTT
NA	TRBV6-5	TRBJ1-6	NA	CASSYSRANSPLHF	TGTGCCAGCAGTTACTCGAGGGCCAATTCACCCCTCCACTTT
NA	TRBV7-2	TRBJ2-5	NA	CASTLSTGIAGETQYF	TGTGCCAGCACCCTATCTACAGGAATCGCCGGGGAGACCCAGTACTTC
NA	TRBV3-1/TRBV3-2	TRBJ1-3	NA	CASSRGNGGSGNTIYF	TGTGCCAGCAGCCGGGGCAACGGGGGCTCTGGAAACACCATATATTTT
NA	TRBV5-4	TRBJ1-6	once	CASSPGTGQNSPLHF	TGTGCCAGCAGCCCCGGGACTGGGCAAAATTCACCCCTCCACTTT
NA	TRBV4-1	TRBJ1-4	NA	CASSQDGQGGEKLFF	TGCGCCAGCAGCCAAGACGGGCAGGGTGGCGAAAAACTGTTTTTT
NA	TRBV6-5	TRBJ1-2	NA	CASTKTANYGYTF	TGTGCCAGCACTAAGACAGCCAACTATGGCTACACCTTC
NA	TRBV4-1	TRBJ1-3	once	CASSQSRGARGDTIYF	TGCGCCAGCAGCCAGAGCCGGGGGGCGAGAGGGGACACCATATATTTT
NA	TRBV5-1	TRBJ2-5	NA	CASSPQAGTQYF	TGCGCCAGCAGCCCACAAGCGGGGACCCAGTACTTC
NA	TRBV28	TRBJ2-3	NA	CASSPSGGNTQYF	TGTGCCAGCAGTCCATCCGGGGGAAATACGCAGTATTTT
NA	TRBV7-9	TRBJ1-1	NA	CASILGQPNTEAFF	TGTGCCAGCATCCTAGGACAGCCGAACACTGAAGCTTTCTTT
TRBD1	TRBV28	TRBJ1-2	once	CASIIGQGSNYGYTF	TGTGCCAGCATTATAGGACAGGGATCTAACTATGGCTACACCTTC
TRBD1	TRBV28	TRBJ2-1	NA	CASSSGTVHNEQFF	TGTGCCAGCAGTTCCGGGACAGTCCACAATGAGCAGTTCTTC
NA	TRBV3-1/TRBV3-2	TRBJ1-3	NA	CASSQGTGQRAGNTIYF	TGTGCCAGCAGCCAAGGGACTGGACAGAGGGCGGGAAACACCATATATTTT
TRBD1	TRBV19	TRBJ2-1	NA	CASSRGQNNEQFF	TGTGCCAGTAGTAGGGGACAGAACAATGAGCAGTTCTTC
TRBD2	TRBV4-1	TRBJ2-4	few	CASSQVGPFGGGAKNIQYF	TGCGCCAGCAGCCAAGTCGGGCCTTTTGGCGGGGGGGCCAAAAACATTCAGTACTTC
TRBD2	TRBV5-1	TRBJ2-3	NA	CASSLVSAGVGDTQYF	TGCGCCAGCAGCTTGGTGTCCGCGGGGGTAGGAGATACGCAGTATTTT
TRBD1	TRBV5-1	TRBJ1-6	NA	CASSLLVNYGTGRTLHF	TGCGCCAGCAGCTTGCTTGTGAATTACGGGACAGGTCGCACCCTCCACTTT
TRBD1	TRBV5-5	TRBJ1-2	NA	CASSFRTRDRGGGYTF	TGTGCCAGCAGCTTCAGGACCCGGGACAGGGGTGGCGGCTACACCTTC
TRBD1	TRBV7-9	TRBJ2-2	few	CASSAGTGGIGELFF	TGTGCCAGCAGCGCCGGGACAGGGGGCATCGGGGAGCTGTTTTTT
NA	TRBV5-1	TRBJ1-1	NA	CASSLNGEMNTEAFF	TGCGCCAGCAGCTTGAACGGGGAGATGAACACTGAAGCTTTCTTT
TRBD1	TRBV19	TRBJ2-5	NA	CASSPGQGKETQYF	TGTGCCAGTAGCCCGGGACAGGGAAAAGAGACCCAGTACTTC
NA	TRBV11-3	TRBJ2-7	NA	CASSLDRDYEQYF	TGTGCCAGCAGCTTAGACAGGGACTACGAGCAGTACTTC
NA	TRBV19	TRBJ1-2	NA	CASSGVSYGYTF	TGTGCCAGTAGCGGGGTGAGCTATGGCTACACCTTC
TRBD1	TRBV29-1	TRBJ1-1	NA	CSVTGQGNTEAFF	TGCAGCGTTACGGGACAGGGGAACACTGAAGCTTTCTTT
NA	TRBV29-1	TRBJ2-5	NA	CSVNRVAQETQYF	TGCAGCGTGAACAGGGTGGCTCAAGAGACCCAGTACTTC
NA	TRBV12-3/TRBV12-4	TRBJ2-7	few	CASSSLSSYEQYF	TGTGCCAGCAGTTCCCTGAGCTCCTACGAGCAGTACTTC
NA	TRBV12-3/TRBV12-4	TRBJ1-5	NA	CASSFGPNQPQHF	TGTGCCAGCAGTTTCGGTCCCAATCAGCCCCAGCATTTT